Shown below are 7 T cell receptor beta chains from a single sample sequenced in a study of T cell repertoires in cytomegalovirus infection. TCRdb reanalysed the reads using MiXCR and keeps one entry per CDR3 protein. The sample holds hundreds of thousands of distinct CDR3 sequences, around 30% seen once. These TCRs are of unknown antigen specificity. Sample: cultured PBMCs, taken from culture after CMV antigen stimulation. These receptor sequences come from a human donor in good health (CMV status not recorded). Some clones in this sample may be carry-over from other donors' samples.

Details on this clonotype: The junction differs from germline at one of its ends, possibly a read error. This rearrangement joins TRBV6-1 to TRBJ2-2, with TRBD2 matching over 9 bases. The CDR3 extends over 13 amino acids. Germline V gene data show CDR1 as MNHNS and CDR2 as SASEGT. The CDR3, as DNA: TGTGCCAGCAGGGCTAGCGGGACCGGGGTGCTGTTTTTT. Protein product: CASRASGTGVLFF.

This clonotype has at least ten counts. This chain connects TRBV7-2 to TRBJ2-3; D ambiguous. Deletions cut 1 base from V and 2 bases from J, with 13 bases between. Germline V gene sequence: CDR1 SGHTA, CDR2 FQGNSA. The CDR3 sequence is 16 residues long. The CDR3 nucleotides are TGTGCCAGCAGCTTAGTATCCACTACCCCCACAGATACGCAGTATTTT. This encodes CASSLVSTTPTDTQYF.

A few counts support this clonotype. The rearrangement links TRBV7-6 to TRBJ2-1; D unresolved. The germline V gene has CDR1 SGHVS and CDR2 FNYEAQ. Trimming cost V 4 bases and J 6 bases, with 7 bases left between them. The CDR3 totals 12 residues. CDR3 in DNA: TGTGCCAGCAGCTCCGACGGCAATGAGCAGTTCTTC. This translates into CASSSDGNEQFF. Looking up the rest from reference TRBV7-6 and TRBJ2-1 gives the full variable domain: GAGVSQSPRYKVTKRGQDVALRCDPISGHVSLYWYRQALGQGPEFLTYFNYEAQQDKSGLPNDRFSAERPEGSISTLTIQRTEQRDSAMYRCASSSDGNEQFFGPGTRLTVL.

The V call is TRBV7-6, the J call TRBJ2-6; D ambiguous. The CDR3 length is 15 residues. V lost 5 bases to trimming and J lost 2 bases, with 10 bases between them. Germline V gene lookup returns CDR1 SGHVS and CDR2 FNYEAQ. CDR3 region: CASSPNGAGANVLTF. The CDR3 DNA reads TGTGCCAGCAGCCCCAATGGGGCTGGGGCCAACGTCCTGACTTTC.

This clonotype has at least ten counts. The chain is built from TRBV12-3 or TRBV12-4 and TRBJ2-7, with D perhaps TRBD2 (5 bases). V lost 2 bases and J lost 2, with 7 bases in between. The CDR3 has 13 residues. CDR3 DNA sequence: TGTGCCAGCAGTTTAAAGCGGCCCTACGAGCAGTACTTC. Translating it yields CASSLKRPYEQYF.

This clonotype was found many times. The chain recombines TRBV7-2 with TRBJ2-1; possible D gene TRBD1, 6 bases. This CDR3 is built from 15 residues. Trimming removed 5 bases from V and 10 bases from J, with 21 bases in between. The germline CDR1 and CDR2 sequences are SGHTA and FQGNSA. The CDR3 spells CASSEQGLGSYEQFF. The CDR3 region has the DNA TGTGCCAGCAGCGAACAGGGTCTAGGGTCCTACGAGCAGTTCTTC. Variable domain in full (rest from reference TRBV7-2 and TRBJ2-1): GAGVSQSPSNKVTEKGKDVELRCDPISGHTALYWYRQSLGQGLEFLIYFQGNSAPDKSGLPSDRFSAERTGGSVSTLTIQRTQQEDSAVYLCASSEQGLGSYEQFFGPGTRLTVL.

J is TRBJ2-5 and V is TRBV7-6, with 8 bases fitting TRBD1. This CDR3 is built from 16 residues. The V and J ends lost 4 bases and 3 bases, in that order; junction bases with no gene match: 10. The germline CDR1 and CDR2 sequences are SGHVS and FNYEAQ. CDR3 in DNA: TGTGCCAGCAGCTCTATTGACCGGACAGGGAAAGAGACCCAGTACTTC. Protein: CASSSIDRTGKETQYF.